The 16 T cell receptor beta chains below come from one sample, sequenced in a study of T cell responses to AZD1222 COVID-19 vaccine. TCRdb's table, derived via immunoSEQ multiplex PCR, lists solely in-frame clones and lacks some. The sample holds some 69,000 clones, 80% seen once. The material was peripheral blood, obtained 28 days after the second AZD1222 dose. The receptor source for this set is an adult who received the AZD1222 COVID-19 vaccine.

This clone was recorded only once. V usage is TRBV25-1 and J usage is TRBJ1-5, with D uncertain. Germline V gene sequence: CDR1 MGHDK, CDR2 SYGVNS. This CDR3 is 12 amino acids long. V gave up 2 bases and J gave up 7 bases, with 6 bases separating them. The CDR3 reads CASSETGQPQHF. In DNA, the CDR3 is TGTGCCAGCAGTGAAACGGGGCAGCCCCAGCATTTT.

The V gene is TRBV12-3 or TRBV12-4, the J gene TRBJ1-2; 7 nucleotides line up with TRBD1. This CDR3 has 13 amino acids. With V trimmed by 3 bases and J by 5 bases, 3 bases remained unmatched. The CDR3 region has the DNA TGTGCCAGCAGTTTTATACAGGGGTATGGCTACACCTTC. It yields the protein CASSFIQGYGYTF.

The chain uses TRBV7-2 and TRBJ2-7; D call uncertain. Germline-derived CDR1 and CDR2 are SGHTA and FQGNSA. The CDR3 loop spans 12 amino acids. Deletions cut 3 bases from V and 6 bases from J, with 9 bases between. This CDR3 reads CASSFLGGEQYF. The CDR3 region has the DNA TGTGCCAGCAGCTTTTTGGGCGGCGAGCAGTACTTC.

The V call is TRBV6-4, the J call TRBJ1-2, with 11 bases lining up with TRBD1. CDR3 size: 16 residues. V shed 2 bases, J shed 8 bases, and the junction held 10 bases outside the gene matches. Germline assignment: CDR1 MRHNA and CDR2 SNTAGT. CDR3 amino acids: CASSDEPGQGVGGYTF. DNA of the CDR3: TGTGCCAGCAGTGACGAACCGGGACAGGGGGTTGGAGGCTACACCTTC.

This clone has only one observation. The rearrangement uses TRBV11-2 and TRBJ2-3, with D tentatively TRBD2 (5 bases). CDR1 is SGHAT, CDR2 FQNNGV, per germline. The V and J ends lost 5 bases and 4 bases respectively, with 10 bases between them. The length of the CDR3 is 13 residues. CDR3 protein: CASSRGSADTQYF. The CDR3 DNA follows: TGTGCCAGCAGCCGGGGATCGGCAGATACGCAGTATTTT. The full variable domain, in which reference TRBV11-2 and TRBJ2-3 provide the parts outside the CDR3, is EAGVAQSPRYKIIEKRQSVAFWCNPISGHATLYWYQQILGQGPKLLIQFQNNGVVDDSQLPKDRFSAERLKGVDSTLKIQPAKLEDSAVYLCASSRGSADTQYFGPGTRLTVL.

The chain joins TRBV4-1 to TRBJ2-7, with D possibly being TRBD1 (6 bases). The CDR3 consists of 14 residues. Germline loops: CDR1 MGHRA, CDR2 YSYEKL. V gave up 0 bases and J gave up 4 bases, with 10 bases separating them. The CDR3 is CASSQDVGTYEQYF. CDR3 nucleotides: TGCGCCAGCAGCCAAGATGTCGGGACATACGAGCAGTACTTC.

The chain combines TRBV7-2 with TRBJ1-5; D is possibly TRBD1 (6 bases). The V end was cut by 2 bases, the J end by 7 bases, with 15 bases between. The CDR3 loop spans 15 amino acids. CDR1 and CDR2 from the germline V gene are SGHTA and FQGNSA. CDR3 DNA sequence: TGTGCCAGCAGCTTATACGGGCAGGGGCACCAGCCCCAGCATTTT. It specifies CASSLYGQGHQPQHF.

This clone was counted a few times. CDR3 sequence reads: CASSLAARGQGADTQYF. The CDR3 DNA follows: TGCGCCAGCAGCTTGGCCGCGCGCGGACAGGGCGCAGATACGCAGTATTTT. The genes are TRBV5-1 and TRBJ2-3, with 8 bases identical to TRBD1. Germline CDR1 reads SGHRS; CDR2 reads YFSETQ. Trimming took 0 bases from V and 4 from J; bases not matched to a gene: 10. The CDR3 is 17 amino acids.

As DNA, the CDR3 is TGTGCCAGCAGTGATCCGAGATACTCTGGAAACACCATATATTTT. The encoded protein is CASSDPRYSGNTIYF. The gene calls are TRBV6-1 and TRBJ1-3; D not certain. The ends were cut back, 3 bases at V and 0 bases at J, with 9 bases in the middle. The CDR3 contains 15 residues. Germline V CDR1 and CDR2: MNHNS, SASEGT.

This chain joins TRBV5-6 and TRBJ2-1; D gene uncertain. Germline CDR1 SGHDT, CDR2 YYEEEE. With 0 bases removed from V and 11 bases from J, the gap between germline ends came to 21 bases. The CDR3 is made up of 16 amino acids. CDR3 residues: CASSLVIAPVRSKQFF. In nucleotides, the CDR3 is TGTGCCAGCAGCTTGGTCATTGCACCAGTTCGGTCTAAGCAGTTCTTC.

This rearrangement joins TRBV6-2 or TRBV6-3 to TRBJ1-5, with 9 bases fitting TRBD1. The CDR3 is made up of 16 amino acids. With 2 bases clipped from V and 7 bases from J, the junction kept 9 bases outside the gene matches. Per germline, CDR1 MNHEY and CDR2 SVGEGT. The CDR3 bases are TGTGCCAGCAGTTACGGGACAGGGCATCGGGGGCAGCCCCAGCATTTT. Translated: CASSYGTGHRGQPQHF.

This clone occurred once. The chain joins TRBV24-1 to TRBJ2-3; D possibly corresponds to TRBD1 (6 bases). The V and J ends lost 4 bases and 3 bases respectively, with 19 bases between them. This CDR3 is built from 17 residues. The germline CDR1 and CDR2 sequences are KGHDR and SFDVKD. The DNA of the CDR3 is TGTGCCACCAGTGACTGGAAACGGGACCAGGGGACAGATACGCAGTATTTT. This sequence encodes CATSDWKRDQGTDTQYF.

This chain links TRBV5-1 with TRBJ1-4; D is uncertain. V was trimmed by 5 bases and J by 2 bases, leaving 7 bases between them. Germline assignment: CDR1 SGHRS and CDR2 YFSETQ. This CDR3 is 13 amino acids long. DNA of the CDR3: TGCGCCAGCAGATTTGGGACTAATGAAAAACTGTTTTTT. Its translation: CASRFGTNEKLFF.

This chain uses TRBV7-2 with TRBJ1-5, with TRBD1 matching 7 bases. The germline CDR1 and CDR2 sequences are SGHTA and FQGNSA. Trimming removed 2 bases from V and 6 bases from J; junction bases left unmatched: 10. The CDR3 runs 16 residues. CDR3 DNA: TGTGCCAGCAGCTTATTAGGGGGCGCGGGTTTTCAGCCCCAGCATTTT. Protein product: CASSLLGGAGFQPQHF.

In its sample, this clone was seen once. The genes are TRBV19 and TRBJ2-3; 8 positions match TRBD1. This CDR3 is built from 15 residues. CDR1 is LNHDA and CDR2 is SQIVND in the germline V gene (reference sequence). With V trimmed by 7 bases and J by 3 bases, 9 bases remained unmatched. The CDR3 DNA sequence: TGTGCCAGTACCCTCAGGGGGCTTACGACAGATACGCAGTATTTT. Translation gives CASTLRGLTTDTQYF. Full variable domain (outside the CDR3, taken from reference TRBV19 and TRBJ2-3): DGGITQSPKYLFRKEGQNVTLSCEQNLNHDAMYWYRQDPGQGLRLIYYSQIVNDFQKGDIAEGYSVSREKKESFPLTVTSAQKNPTAFYLCASTLRGLTTDTQYFGPGTRLTVL.

This chain joins TRBV6-2 or TRBV6-3 and TRBJ1-3; D not resolved. V shed 2 bases and J shed 2 bases, with 10 bases lying between them. This CDR3 contains 15 residues. Germline-derived CDR1 and CDR2 are MNHEY and SVGEGT. The CDR3 DNA follows: TGTGCCAGCAGTTACCTTGGTGCCACTGGAAACACCATATATTTT. Translation: CASSYLGATGNTIYF.